Listed below are T cell receptor beta chains from one sample, sequenced in a study of blood T cells in healthy people across ages. TCRdb analysed the 5' RACE reads with MiXCR anew, one entry per CDR3 protein. Of about 640,000 distinct CDR3 sequences in the sample, 58% were seen once. Sequencing was done on a sample of blood. The source is a man in his 60s in good health. CDR3s include the opening cysteine and the closing phenylalanine or tryptophan. D genes are given only for firm matches. Size values are once, few and many counts, or a class for expanded clones, and some rows have none.

J: TRBJ2-1
V: TRBV29-1
length: 12
D: TRBD1
size: few
CDR3: CSVGQGASEQFF
DNA: TGCAGCGTTGGACAGGGGGCTAGTGAGCAGTTCTTC

J: TRBJ1-2
V: TRBV20-1
length: 12
D: TRBD1
size: -
CDR3: CSAGRGQEGYTF
DNA: TGCAGTGCGGGCAGGGGGCAAGAGGGCTACACCTTC

J: TRBJ1-2
V: TRBV18
length: 15
D: -
size: -
CDR3: CASSPDSGPADGYTF
DNA: TGTGCCAGCTCACCAGATTCCGGACCGGCGGATGGCTACACCTTC

J: TRBJ1-1
V: TRBV12-3/TRBV12-4
length: 14
D: -
size: -
CDR3: CASRAGDLNTEAFF
DNA: TGTGCCAGCAGAGCAGGGGATTTGAACACTGAAGCTTTCTTT

J: TRBJ2-1
V: TRBV10-3
length: 15
D: TRBD2
size: -
CDR3: CAISEGVGLGAEQFF
DNA: TGTGCCATCAGTGAGGGCGTTGGACTAGGGGCTGAGCAGTTCTTC

J: TRBJ2-1
V: TRBV3-1
length: 14
D: -
size: -
CDR3: CASSQGPGTNEQFF
DNA: TGTGCCAGCAGCCAAGGGCCGGGGACGAATGAGCAGTTCTTC

J: TRBJ2-1
V: TRBV29-1
length: 13
D: -
size: few
CDR3: CSVERGSYSEQFF
DNA: TGCAGCGTTGAGAGGGGCTCATACTCAGAGCAGTTCTTC

J: TRBJ2-5
V: TRBV5-4
length: 15
D: TRBD1
size: -
CDR3: CASSPTTGGSETQYF
DNA: TGTGCCAGCAGCCCCACCACAGGGGGATCGGAGACCCAGTACTTC

J: TRBJ2-7
V: TRBV5-1
length: 13
D: -
size: -
CDR3: CASSLAGGTEQYF
DNA: TGCGCCAGCAGCTTGGCCGGAGGAACCGAGCAGTACTTC

J: TRBJ2-1
V: TRBV5-4
length: 15
D: TRBD2
size: -
CDR3: CASSTQRGRGNEQFF
DNA: TGTGCCAGCAGCACGCAGCGGGGGAGGGGCAATGAGCAGTTCTTC

J: TRBJ1-6
V: TRBV20-1
length: 15
D: TRBD1
size: -
CDR3: CSAKSGGTYNSPLHF
DNA: TGCAGTGCTAAATCAGGGGGCACCTATAATTCACCCCTCCACTTT

J: TRBJ1-2
V: TRBV10-3
length: 15
D: TRBD1
size: -
CDR3: CAISESGGQGYGYTF
DNA: TGTGCCATCAGTGAGTCGGGCGGACAGGGGTATGGCTACACCTTC

J: TRBJ2-5
V: TRBV4-1
length: 14
D: -
size: -
CDR3: CASSSTLLKETQYF
DNA: TGCGCCAGCAGCTCCACCCTATTAAAAGAGACCCAGTACTTC

J: TRBJ2-5
V: TRBV7-2
length: 14
D: -
size: -
CDR3: CASSLGPSQETPYF
DNA: TGTGCCAGCAGCTTAGGACCATCCCAAGAGACCCCGTACTTC

J: TRBJ2-7
V: TRBV11-2
length: 14
D: -
size: -
CDR3: CASSWEAGTPRQYF
DNA: TGTGCCAGCAGCTGGGAGGCCGGGACCCCTCGTCAGTACTTC

J: TRBJ2-1
V: TRBV5-1
length: 16
D: TRBD2
size: -
CDR3: CASSLGGGLPPNEQFF
DNA: TGCGCCAGCAGCTTGGGCGGGGGACTCCCTCCCAATGAGCAGTTCTTC

J: TRBJ2-1
V: TRBV12-3/TRBV12-4
length: 14
D: -
size: -
CDR3: CASVDTTSYNEQFF
DNA: TGTGCCAGCGTGGACACAACCTCCTACAATGAGCAGTTCTTC

J: TRBJ2-5
V: TRBV11-2
length: 14
D: -
size: -
CDR3: CASSLGSPEETQYF
DNA: TGTGCCAGCAGCTTGGGCTCTCCTGAGGAGACCCAGTACTTC

J: TRBJ1-2
V: TRBV2
length: 14
D: TRBD1
size: -
CDR3: CANPSGTGEVGYTF
DNA: TGTGCCAACCCATCCGGGACAGGGGAGGTTGGCTACACCTTC

J: TRBJ2-7
V: TRBV6-2/TRBV6-3
length: 15
D: TRBD1
size: once
CDR3: CASSYVGQGYYEQYF
DNA: TGTGCCAGCAGTTACGTTGGACAGGGATACTACGAGCAGTACTTC

J: TRBJ2-3
V: TRBV7-2
length: 14
D: -
size: -
CDR3: CASSLGWGTDTQYF
DNA: TGTGCCAGCAGCCTAGGTTGGGGCACAGATACGCAGTATTTT

J: TRBJ1-6
V: TRBV20-1
length: 14
D: TRBD1
size: -
CDR3: CTLAGGVANSPLHF
DNA: TGCACTCTCGCAGGGGGCGTCGCGAATTCACCCCTCCACTTT

J: TRBJ2-1
V: TRBV29-1
length: 14
D: -
size: few
CDR3: CTSGDESSYNEQFF
DNA: TGCACCTCAGGAGACGAGAGCTCCTACAATGAGCAGTTCTTC

J: TRBJ2-5
V: TRBV20-1
length: 13
D: -
size: -
CDR3: CSAFWGVQETQYF
DNA: TGCAGTGCATTTTGGGGGGTCCAAGAGACCCAGTACTTC

J: TRBJ2-7
V: TRBV6-5
length: 14
D: -
size: -
CDR3: CASSPNPRVPQQYF
DNA: TGTGCCAGCAGTCCCAACCCTCGGGTTCCCCAGCAGTACTTC

J: TRBJ1-2
V: TRBV7-2
length: 16
D: -
size: once
CDR3: CASSFLPTAVTVGYTF
DNA: TGTGCCAGCAGCTTTCTCCCGACCGCAGTGACGGTGGGCTACACCTTC

J: TRBJ1-2
V: TRBV6-5
length: 14
D: -
size: -
CDR3: CASTQDRFNYGYTF
DNA: TGTGCCAGCACTCAAGACAGGTTTAACTATGGCTACACCTTC

J: TRBJ2-6
V: TRBV12-3/TRBV12-4
length: 14
D: -
size: -
CDR3: CASSQSGGANVLTF
DNA: TGTGCCAGCAGTCAGAGTGGAGGGGCCAACGTCCTGACTTTC

J: TRBJ1-2
V: TRBV20-1
length: 14
D: -
size: -
CDR3: CSSQPHGETRGYTF
DNA: TGCAGTTCCCAGCCTCATGGGGAAACCCGTGGCTACACCTTC

J: TRBJ1-1
V: TRBV29-1
length: 13
D: -
size: -
CDR3: CSVLHYLTYEAFF
DNA: TGCAGCGTCCTTCACTACTTGACATATGAAGCTTTCTTT

J: TRBJ2-5
V: TRBV9
length: 16
D: TRBD1
size: -
CDR3: CASSIRQGNSQETQYF
DNA: TGTGCCAGCAGCATCAGACAGGGGAACTCGCAAGAGACCCAGTACTTC